This T cell receptor beta chain was identified during a study of T cell repertoires in cytomegalovirus infection (dated by TCRdb to between 2018 and 2020). In the study overall: Recently identified HLA-C-restricted CMV epitopes, whose presentation resists viral immunomodulation, were targeted by peptide stimulations together with well-studied HLA-B-restricted epitopes. Donor HLA type was relevant to the analysis, as public TCR beta signatures indicated carriage of CMV infection together with the matching HLA type.

The paper's findings and limits, for the study overall: In both this cohort and an independent cohort of 300 to 450 donors, the cumulative frequency of public TCR beta family members distinguished carriers of CMV infection plus the relevant HLA type. The ex vivo response was dominated by HLA-C-restricted CMV-specific TCR beta clonotypes, which also provided the single most frequent clonotype in two of eight donors.

What this sample's treatment or condition label stands for: in vitro stimulation with specific CMV peptide epitopes to enrich CMV-specific T cells. This clonotype was counted a few times. The specificity of this receptor is unknown. Base quality data are lacking; no much larger clone is found one base away. From the germline V gene, CDR1 is SNHLY and CDR2 is FYNNEI. Relative to germline, V is missing 8 bases and J is missing 8 bases, with 5 bases of the junction outside any gene match. The CDR3 goes from the cysteine to the phenylalanine over 12 residues. The entry retains the CDR3 DNA only, 36 bases that are in frame from base 1. The sequencer listed for this sample is Illumina HiSeq 1500. TCRdb reprocessed the public reads (quality trimming at Q25 with fastp, clone calling with MiXCR) and kept in-frame beta chains. Under each unique CDR3 protein, matching rows form one entry showing the most common genes and DNA. The sample data list fewer than 85,000 distinct CDR3 sequences, and about half of these were observed just once. Jointly, the top ten make up approximately 95% of the sample.

The sample was CD8+ T cells from cultured PBMCs, taken from culture after CMV antigen stimulation. The TCR originated in a human donor in good health (CMV status not recorded). Some clones in this sample may be carry-over from other donors' samples. Recombination linked TRBV2 to TRBJ2-1, and TRBD2 aligns with 8 junction nucleotides. The encoded CDR3 is CASVGGGYEQFF. The bases read TGTGCCAGCGTCGGGGGGGGGTATGAGCAGTTCTTC.